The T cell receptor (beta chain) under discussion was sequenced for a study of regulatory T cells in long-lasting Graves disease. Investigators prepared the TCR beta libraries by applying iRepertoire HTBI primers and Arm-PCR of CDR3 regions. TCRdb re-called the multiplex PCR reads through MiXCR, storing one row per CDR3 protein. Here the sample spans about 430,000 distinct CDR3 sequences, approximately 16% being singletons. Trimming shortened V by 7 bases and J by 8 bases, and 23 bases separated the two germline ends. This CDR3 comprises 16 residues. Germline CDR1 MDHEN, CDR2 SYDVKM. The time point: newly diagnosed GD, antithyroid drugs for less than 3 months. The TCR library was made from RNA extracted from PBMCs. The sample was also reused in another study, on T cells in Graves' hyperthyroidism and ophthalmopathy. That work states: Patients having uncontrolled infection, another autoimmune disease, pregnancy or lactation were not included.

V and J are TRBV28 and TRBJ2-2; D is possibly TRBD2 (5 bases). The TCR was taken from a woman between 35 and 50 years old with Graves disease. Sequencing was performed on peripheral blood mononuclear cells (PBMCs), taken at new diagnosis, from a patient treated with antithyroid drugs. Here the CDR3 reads CASTWVGSAGAGELFF. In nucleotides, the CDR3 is TGTGCCAGCACCTGGGTGGGTTCCGCGGGCGCAGGGGAGCTGTTTTTT.